What follows are 25 T cell receptor beta chains derived from one specimen sequenced in a study of monozygotic twins with inflammatory bowel disease. Following a re-call of the 5' RACE reads, TCRdb has one entry per CDR3 protein and lacks DNA. The sample has around 400,000 distinct CDR3 sequences. Material: blood. Receptors were obtained from a human donor with ulcerative colitis or Crohn's disease, or a healthy co-twin of an affected twin (not recorded which).

The chain couples TRBV10-3 to TRBJ2-7; TCRdb selects TRBD2, and the lack of DNA leaves this call unchecked. Germline V gene lookup returns CDR1 ENHRY and CDR2 SYGVKD. This CDR3 contains 16 residues. CDR3 loop: CAISESGQGGGGKQYF.

The chain recombines TRBV14 with TRBJ2-7. CDR1 is SGHDN and CDR2 is FVKESK in the germline V gene. The CDR3 is 15 residues long. CDR3 loop: CASSQDFARAYEQYF.

This chain joins TRBV20-1 and TRBJ1-1; there is no DNA to check the TCRdb D call of TRBD1. Germline loops: CDR1 DFQATT, CDR2 SNEGSKA (reference sequence). CDR3 length equals 12 residues. CDR3 sequence: CSARDRSRGGIF.

The chain uses TRBV7-9 and TRBJ1-3. The germline V gene has CDR1 SEHNR and CDR2 FQNEAQ (reference sequence). The CDR3 is made up of 16 amino acids. The chain's CDR3 is CASSLLPGLKGNTIYF.

V and J are TRBV14 and TRBJ2-3. This CDR3 is built from 17 residues. Per germline, CDR1 SGHDN and CDR2 FVKESK. This chain's CDR3 is CASSQVSGWGFTDTQYF.

The chain carries TRBV15 and TRBJ2-6; as DNA is missing, the TRBD1 call by TCRdb cannot be tested. This CDR3 contains 18 residues. Germline-derived CDR1 and CDR2 are LNHNV and YYDKDF (reference sequence). This CDR3 is CATSRMGQAPSGANVLTF. Full variable domain (rest looked up from reference TRBV15 and TRBJ2-6): DAMVIQNPRYQVTQFGKPVTLSCSQTLNHNVMYWYQQKSSQAPKLLFHYYDKDFNNEADTPDNFQSRRPNTSFCFLDIRSPGLGDTAMYLCATSRMGQAPSGANVLTFGAGSRLTVL.

This chain uses TRBV28 with TRBJ2-3. CDR3 size: 12 residues. In germline, CDR1 is MDHEN, CDR2 SYDVKM. CDR3 sequence: CASRGSTDTQYF.

The V gene is TRBV2, the J gene TRBJ2-2; no DNA is available, so the TRBD1 call from TCRdb remains unchecked. This CDR3 is 14 amino acids long. Germline V gene sequence: CDR1 SNHLY, CDR2 FYNNEI. CDR3 sequence reads: CASSEIQGVPRLFF.

CDR3: CASSGEGSVTLLANEQFF. V gene TRBV2 combines with J gene TRBJ2-1; TCRdb indicates TRBD2, and absent DNA this call remains unverified. Germline V lookup: CDR1 SNHLY, CDR2 FYNNEI. The CDR3 contains 18 residues.

V and J are TRBV2 and TRBJ2-3; TCRdb returns TRBD2, unconfirmable since there is no DNA. This CDR3 is 16 amino acids long. CDR1 and CDR2 from the germline V gene are SNHLY and FYNNEI. The CDR3 spells CASRGLAGGAWGTQYF.

V usage is TRBV18 and J usage is TRBJ2-7; the TCRdb call, TRBD2, lacks DNA for checking. CDR1 KGHSH and CDR2 LQKENI come from the germline V gene. This CDR3 spans 15 amino acids. The CDR3 protein is CASSALAGGPNEQYF. The full variable domain, in which reference TRBV18 and TRBJ2-7 provide the parts outside the CDR3, is NAGVMQNPRHLVRRRGQEARLRCSPMKGHSHVYWYRQLPEEGLKFMVYLQKENIIDESGMPKERFSAEFPKEGPSILRIQQVVRGDSAAYFCASSALAGGPNEQYFGPGTRLTVT.

V usage is TRBV29-1 and J usage is TRBJ1-1; absent DNA, TCRdb's TRBD1 call cannot be checked. The CDR3 totals 13 residues. The germline gives CDR1 SQVTM, CDR2 ANQGSEA. The CDR3 here is CSVGDRVNTEAFF.

V usage is TRBV18 and J usage is TRBJ1-1. This CDR3 is 14 amino acids long. Per the germline V gene, CDR1 is KGHSH and CDR2 is LQKENI. CDR3 region: CASSPPAGNTEAFF.

The chain has TRBV7-2 and TRBJ1-1. The CDR3 totals 14 residues. The germline gives CDR1 SGHTA, CDR2 FQGNSA. CDR3 loop: CASSLRRVGAEAFF.

The V call is TRBV9, the J call TRBJ2-3; the D gene TCRdb calls, TRBD2, cannot be checked with no DNA. Germline V gene sequence: CDR1 SGDLS, CDR2 YYNGEE. This CDR3 is 14 amino acids long. The CDR3 here is CASGPGGIQDTQYF.

The chain joins TRBV2 to TRBJ2-1. CDR1 SNHLY and CDR2 FYNNEI come from the germline V gene. The CDR3 contains 13 residues. The CDR3 spells CASSAMGNNEQFF. The full variable domain, completed using reference TRBV2 and TRBJ2-1, is EPEVTQTPSHQVTQMGQEVILRCVPISNHLYFYWYRQILGQKVEFLVSFYNNEISEKSEIFDDQFSVERPDGSNFTLKIRSTKLEDSAMYFCASSAMGNNEQFFGPGTRLTVL.

The rearrangement links TRBV10-2 to TRBJ2-1; without DNA, the TCRdb call of TRBD1 cannot be checked. The germline V gene has CDR1 WSHSY and CDR2 SAAADI. The CDR3 has 12 residues. The CDR3 here is CASSISGTEQFF.

The chain carries TRBV5-1 and TRBJ1-6. Germline V gene lookup returns CDR1 SGHRS and CDR2 YFSETQ. This CDR3 region has 15 residues. CDR3 amino acids: CASSTQINSNSPLHF.

The chain couples TRBV5-1 to TRBJ2-2. Per germline, CDR1 SGHRS and CDR2 YFSETQ. The CDR3 contains 14 residues. The CDR3 protein is CASSLRVGAGELFF.

The chain couples TRBV9 to TRBJ1-2; TCRdb lists TRBD1, though no DNA is available to test this call. The CDR3 spans 18 residues. The germline V gene has CDR1 SGDLS and CDR2 YYNGEE. CDR3 residues: CASSVGGGGRSGRVGYTF.

This sequence joins TRBV12-3 or TRBV12-4 and TRBJ2-1. This CDR3 contains 13 residues. CDR3 amino acids: CASSLTTYNEQFF.

The chain is built from TRBV5-6 and TRBJ1-1. CDR3 size: 14 residues. CDR1 and CDR2 (germline): SGHDT, YYEEEE. CDR3: CASSPHAGSTEAFF.

V gene TRBV27 combines with J gene TRBJ1-5. The CDR3 runs 12 residues. Germline CDR1 MNHEY, CDR2 SMNVEV (reference sequence). CDR3 protein: CASSSKGQPQHF.

The rearrangement links TRBV11-2 to TRBJ2-2. The germline gives CDR1 SGHAT, CDR2 FQNNGV. This CDR3 is built from 17 residues. The CDR3 region is CASSLERSSVNTGELFF.

The CDR3 protein is CATLTDTDTQYF. This chain uses TRBV6-2 or TRBV6-3 with TRBJ2-3; TCRdb's assignment of TRBD1 cannot be checked, as there is no DNA. Germline V lookup: CDR1 MNHEY, CDR2 SVGEGT. The CDR3 spans 12 residues.